The next 3 T cell receptor beta chains were all read from a single sample in a study of Ad26.COV2.S vaccination and SARS-CoV-2 variants. Treatment indicated: around 19 received Ad26.COV2.S at low or high dose, single or two shots; about 5 received placebo; per-sample allocation not given. Specimens were obtained on day 63 following the first vaccine or placebo injection. Sequencing used immunoSEQ multiplex PCR; TCRdb keeps in-frame clones, though not all of them. This sample has under 550,000 clones, with roughly 90% found just once. Material: peripheral blood, obtained in a trial of Ad26.COV2.S vaccine versus placebo. Receptors originate from a person aged 18-60 years who received the Ad26.COV2.S COVID-19 vaccine or a placebo.

This clone turned up a few times. The rearrangement joins TRBV6-5 to TRBJ1-1, with a weak D call TRBD1 (6 bases). Germline CDR1 reads MNHEY; CDR2 reads SVGAGI. The ends were cut back, 0 bases at V and 4 bases at J, with 9 bases in the middle. This CDR3 spans 14 amino acids. Here the CDR3 reads CASSYSRGSTEAFF. The CDR3 nucleotides are TGTGCCAGCAGTTACTCAAGGGGGTCCACTGAAGCTTTCTTT.

V gene TRBV6-5 combines with J gene TRBJ2-1; D uncertain. The V end was cut by 2 bases, the J end by 8 bases, with 19 bases between. In germline, CDR1 is MNHEY, CDR2 SVGAGI. CDR3 length equals 16 residues. The CDR3 sequence is CASSYGLWGGIDEQFF. The CDR3 nucleotides are TGTGCCAGCAGTTACGGTCTCTGGGGTGGGATCGATGAGCAGTTCTTC.

V gene TRBV20-1 combines with J gene TRBJ2-3, with D unclear. The germline gives CDR1 DFQATT, CDR2 SNEGSKA (reference sequence). The CDR3 runs 10 residues. The V gene lost 6 bases and the J gene lost 5 bases, with 6 bases spanning the gap. The CDR3 DNA is TGCAGTGCCGCAGGAGATACGCAGTATTTT. This codes for CSAAGDTQYF.